The clone carrying this T cell receptor (beta chain) has at least ten counts. Its specificity is not known. This sample was included in a study of T cells in Graves' hyperthyroidism and ophthalmopathy. Background on the study: At the time of initial diagnosis and before any treatment, peripheral blood was collected. Notes on the study in general: Most thyroid-expanded clonotypes above 0.001 were also found in blood.

The PBMCs studied were ones that came from about 10 ml fresh peripheral blood. RNA transcripts served as the template for amplifying TCR beta CDR3 regions. The HTBI primer set drove a first-round RT-PCR of the TCR CDR3. One entry per CDR3 protein results from TCRdb running MiXCR on the multiplex PCR reads. Of approximately 690,000 distinct CDR3 sequences listed, 20% were seen once; the top ten hold 34%. Sequencing used blood. The source of this sequence is a man between 25 and 39 years old with Graves' ophthalmopathy.

In nucleotides, the CDR3 is TGTGCCAGCAGTTTATTGGACAACCAGCCCCAGCATTTT. It is translated as CASSLLDNQPQHF. J is TRBJ1-5 and V is TRBV28; TRBD1 might be the D (5 bases). Germline CDR1 reads MDHEN; CDR2 reads SYDVKM. The CDR3 spans 13 residues. V was cut by 1 base and J by 7 bases, with 8 bases left in between.